The 3 T cell receptor beta chains listed next were all sequenced from one sample in a study of PD-L1 blockade in urothelial cancer. Method: immunoSEQ multiplex PCR; TCRdb's copy keeps in-frame clones and lacks some. This table has around 71,000 clones, around four fifths appearing once. As for time point: pretreatment peripheral blood. The material was PBMCs, obtained around atezolizumab (anti-PD-L1) treatment. These receptors all stem from a man aged 35 to 55 with urothelial cancer.

The rearrangement joins TRBV28 to TRBJ2-3; 7 bases match TRBD2. The germline V gene has CDR1 MDHEN and CDR2 SYDVKM. This CDR3 region has 15 residues. V shed 6 bases, J shed 0 bases, and the junction held 6 bases outside the gene matches. The CDR3 DNA reads TGTGCCAGCAGGAGTGGGGGGGGGAGCACAGATACGCAGTATTTT. Amino acids: CASRSGGGSTDTQYF.

Within the sample, this clone is medium-sized. The rearrangement uses TRBV6-5 and TRBJ1-5; D is possibly TRBD1 (5 bases). Per germline, CDR1 MNHEY and CDR2 SVGAGI. The CDR3 length is 13 residues. The CDR3 region is CVSARVLNQPQHF. The CDR3 DNA sequence: TGTGTTTCGGCCAGGGTACTCAATCAGCCCCAGCATTTT.

On this clone itself: Additional DNA sequences in this sample encode the identical CDR3. The chain has TRBV29-1 and TRBJ2-7; TRBD1 is a possible D gene (5 bases). Germline V CDR1 and CDR2: SQVTM, ANQGSEA. The CDR3 covers 15 residues. The V end lost 6 bases, the J end lost 1 base, and 19 bases lay between the germline ends. DNA for the CDR3: TGCAGCGTCCACACCCCCCAGGGCAGGTCCTACGAGCAGTACTTC. Translated, it gives CSVHTPQGRSYEQYF.